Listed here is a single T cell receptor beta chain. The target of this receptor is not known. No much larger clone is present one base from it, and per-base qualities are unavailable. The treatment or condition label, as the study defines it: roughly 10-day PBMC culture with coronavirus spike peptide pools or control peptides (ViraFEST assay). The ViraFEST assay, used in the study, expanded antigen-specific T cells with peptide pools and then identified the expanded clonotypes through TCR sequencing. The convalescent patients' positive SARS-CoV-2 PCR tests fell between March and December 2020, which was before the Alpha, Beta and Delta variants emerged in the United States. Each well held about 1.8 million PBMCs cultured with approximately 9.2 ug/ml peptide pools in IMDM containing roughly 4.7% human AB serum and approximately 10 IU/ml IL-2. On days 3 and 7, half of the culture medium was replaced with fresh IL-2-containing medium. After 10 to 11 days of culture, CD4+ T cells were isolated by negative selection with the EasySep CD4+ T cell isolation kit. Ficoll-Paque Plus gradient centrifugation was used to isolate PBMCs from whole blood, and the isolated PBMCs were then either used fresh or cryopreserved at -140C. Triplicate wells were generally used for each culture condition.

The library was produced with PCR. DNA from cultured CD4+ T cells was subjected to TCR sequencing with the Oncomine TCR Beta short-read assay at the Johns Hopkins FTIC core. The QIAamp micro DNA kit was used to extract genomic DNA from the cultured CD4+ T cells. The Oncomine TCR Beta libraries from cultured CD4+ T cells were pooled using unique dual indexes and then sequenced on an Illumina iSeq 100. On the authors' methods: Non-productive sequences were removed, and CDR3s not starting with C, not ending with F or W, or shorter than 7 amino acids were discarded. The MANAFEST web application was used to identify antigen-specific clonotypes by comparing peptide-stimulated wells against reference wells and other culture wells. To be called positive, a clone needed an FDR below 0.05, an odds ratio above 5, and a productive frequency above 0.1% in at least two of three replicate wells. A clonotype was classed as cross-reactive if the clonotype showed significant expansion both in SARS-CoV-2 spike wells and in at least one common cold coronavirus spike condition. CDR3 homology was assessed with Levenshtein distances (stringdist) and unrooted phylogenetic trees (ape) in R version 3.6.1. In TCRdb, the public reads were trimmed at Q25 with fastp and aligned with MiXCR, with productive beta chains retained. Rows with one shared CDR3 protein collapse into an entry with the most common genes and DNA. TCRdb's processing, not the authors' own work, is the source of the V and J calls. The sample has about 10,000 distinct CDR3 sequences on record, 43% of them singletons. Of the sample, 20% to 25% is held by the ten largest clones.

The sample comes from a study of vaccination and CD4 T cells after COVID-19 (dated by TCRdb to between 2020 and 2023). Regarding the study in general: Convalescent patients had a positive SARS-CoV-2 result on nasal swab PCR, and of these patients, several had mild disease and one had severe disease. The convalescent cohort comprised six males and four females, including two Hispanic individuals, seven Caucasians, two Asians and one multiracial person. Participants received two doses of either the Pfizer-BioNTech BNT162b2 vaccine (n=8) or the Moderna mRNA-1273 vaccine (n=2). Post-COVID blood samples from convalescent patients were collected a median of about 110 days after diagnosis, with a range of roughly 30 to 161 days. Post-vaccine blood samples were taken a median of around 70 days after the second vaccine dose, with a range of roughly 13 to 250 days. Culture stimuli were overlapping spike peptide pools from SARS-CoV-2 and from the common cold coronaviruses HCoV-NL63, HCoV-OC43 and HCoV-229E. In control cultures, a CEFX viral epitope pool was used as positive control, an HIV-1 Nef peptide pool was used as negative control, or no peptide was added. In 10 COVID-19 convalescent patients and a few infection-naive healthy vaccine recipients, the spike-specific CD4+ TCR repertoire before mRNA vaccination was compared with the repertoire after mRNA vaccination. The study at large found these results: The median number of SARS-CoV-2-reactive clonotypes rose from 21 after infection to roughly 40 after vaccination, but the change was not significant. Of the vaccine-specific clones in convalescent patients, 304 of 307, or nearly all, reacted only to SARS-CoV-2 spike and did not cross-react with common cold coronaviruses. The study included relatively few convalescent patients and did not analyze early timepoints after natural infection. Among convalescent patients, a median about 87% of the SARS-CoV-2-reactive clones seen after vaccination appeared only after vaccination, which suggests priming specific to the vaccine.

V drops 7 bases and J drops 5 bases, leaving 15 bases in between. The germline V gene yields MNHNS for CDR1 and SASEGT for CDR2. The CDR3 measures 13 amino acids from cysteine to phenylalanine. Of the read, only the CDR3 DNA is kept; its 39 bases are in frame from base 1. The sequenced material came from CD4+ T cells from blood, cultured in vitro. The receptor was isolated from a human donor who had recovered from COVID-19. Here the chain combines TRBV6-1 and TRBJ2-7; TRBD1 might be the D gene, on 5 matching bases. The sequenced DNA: TGTGCCAGCAATCAAAGGGGCAGGGACGAGCAGTACTTC. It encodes CASNQRGRDEQYF.